The rows below give T cell receptor beta chains drawn from one sample of a study of T cell changes during pregnancy in multiple sclerosis. The method was immunoSEQ multiplex PCR; TCRdb's version includes in-frame clones alone and lacks a portion of them. The table lists around 56,000 clones, about nine tenths of them singletons, with 2.2% in the top ten. Specimen: peripheral blood, collected in the first trimester of pregnancy. The source of these receptors is a female donor in good health, enrolled as a control in a pregnancy study. Each CDR3 is given with its conserved first and last residue. D genes are given only for firm matches. The size field is filled for only some rows; it gives once, few, many or a size class.

CASSRGRLEAFF | TGTGCCAGCAGCCGGGGGAGGCTTGAAGCTTTCTTT | TRBV11-2 | . | TRBJ1-1 | .
CASSWGGPAYEQYF | TGTGCCAGCAGTTGGGGGGGCCCAGCCTACGAGCAGTACTTC | TRBV27 | . | TRBJ2-7 | .
CASRPRHSEAFF | TGTGCCAGTAGGCCACGACACTCAGAGGCTTTCTTT | TRBV19 | . | TRBJ1-1 | few
CASTGQQNTEAFF | TGTGCCAGCACCGGACAGCAGAACACTGAAGCTTTCTTT | TRBV2 | . | TRBJ1-1 | .
CASSSVVYDRASDF | TGTGCCAGTAGTTCTGTGGTTTATGACAGGGCTAGCGACTTT | TRBV19 | TRBD1 | TRBJ1-1 | .
CASSTNQGGHPQHF | TGTGCCAGCAGCACCAACCAAGGGGGTCATCCCCAGCATTTT | TRBV11-3 | . | TRBJ1-5 | .
CASSTQGPYEQYF | TGTGCCAGTAGTACACAGGGGCCCTACGAGCAGTACTTC | TRBV19 | TRBD1 | TRBJ2-7 | .
CASSTPGQSYEQYF | TGTGCCAGCTCAACCCCGGGACAGTCCTACGAGCAGTACTTC | TRBV18 | TRBD1 | TRBJ2-7 | .
CASPRDRGTYGYTF | TGTGCCTCACCCCGGGACAGGGGTACGTATGGCTACACCTTC | TRBV30 | TRBD1 | TRBJ1-2 | .
CASSSRRQYTDTQYF | TGTGCCAGCAGTTCAAGGAGACAGTACACAGATACGCAGTATTTT | TRBV6-5 | . | TRBJ2-3 | .
CASSSGTGGLQTQYF | TGTGCCAGCAGCTCCGGGACAGGGGGATTGCAGACCCAGTACTTC | TRBV7-2 | TRBD1 | TRBJ2-5 | .
CASSLPGRAKKTQYF | TGTGCCAGCAGCTTACCCGGGAGGGCCAAAAAGACCCAGTACTTC | TRBV11-2 | TRBD2 | TRBJ2-5 | .
CASSLRQHNEQFF | TGTGCCAGCAGCTTGAGACAGCACAATGAGCAGTTCTTC | TRBV11-3 | . | TRBJ2-1 | .
CASSRSQGEGTEAFF | TGTGCCAGCAGCCGATCACAGGGGGAGGGTACTGAAGCTTTCTTT | TRBV11-3 | TRBD1 | TRBJ1-1 | .
CASGLTTGVKTEAFF | TGTGCTAGTGGTTTGACCACGGGGGTGAAAACTGAAGCTTTCTTT | TRBV12-5 | . | TRBJ1-1 | .
CASSYQRGVKYF | TGTGCCAGCAGTTACCAACGGGGGGTGAAGTACTTC | TRBV6-6 | TRBD2 | TRBJ2-7 | .
CSVGGRVTDTQYF | TGCAGCGTCGGAGGACGAGTGACAGATACGCAGTATTTT | TRBV29-1 | . | TRBJ2-3 | .
CASSQRGTGKETQYF | TGCGCCAGCAGCCAAAGAGGAACAGGGAAAGAGACCCAGTACTTC | TRBV4-1 | . | TRBJ2-5 | .
CASSVDRSSYEQYF | TGTGCCAGCAGCGTAGACAGGAGCTCCTACGAGCAGTACTTC | TRBV9 | . | TRBJ2-7 | .
CASSYMPGLSYTF | TGTGCCAGCAGTTATATGCCAGGGTTGAGCTACACCTTC | TRBV6-5 | . | TRBJ1-2 | few
CASSEQDRLNTGELFF | TGTGCCAGCAGTGAACAGGACAGGTTAAACACCGGGGAGCTGTTTTTT | TRBV2 | TRBD1 | TRBJ2-2 | .
CASSTQVGSTGELFF | TGTGCCAGCAGCACCCAGGTGGGCTCGACCGGGGAGCTGTTTTTT | TRBV9 | . | TRBJ2-2 | once
CASSVGQLKETQYF | TGTGCCAGCAGCGTGGGACAGTTGAAAGAGACCCAGTACTTC | TRBV9 | TRBD1 | TRBJ2-5 | .
CASSWAEGDNTIYF | TGTGCCAGCAGCTGGGCCGAGGGGGACAACACCATATATTTT | TRBV7-2 | . | TRBJ1-3 | .
CARGRGQGDWWTNEKLFF | TGTGCCAGGGGTAGGGGACAGGGAGATTGGTGGACTAATGAAAAACTGTTTTTT | TRBV19 | TRBD1 | TRBJ1-4 | .
CASSGRTSSQETQYF | TGTGCCAGCAGTGGGCGGACTAGCAGCCAAGAGACCCAGTACTTC | TRBV2 | TRBD2 | TRBJ2-5 | .
CASSLAHGLATYEQYF | TGTGCCAGCAGCTTAGCCCACGGACTAGCGACCTACGAGCAGTACTTC | TRBV11-2 | TRBD2 | TRBJ2-7 | few
CAIRLEGTEAFF | TGTGCCATTCGACTGGAGGGAACTGAAGCTTTCTTT | TRBV10-3 | . | TRBJ1-1 | .
CASSPQVGSSGNTIYF | TGTGCCAGCAGTCCCCAAGTCGGGAGCTCTGGAAACACCATATATTTT | TRBV2 | . | TRBJ1-3 | few
CAWSVGRGYEQYF | TGTGCCTGGAGTGTAGGCCGGGGCTACGAGCAGTACTTC | TRBV30 | . | TRBJ2-7 | .
CASSLVLTGGYTEAFF | TGTGCCAGCAGCTTAGTCCTGACAGGGGGTTACACTGAAGCTTTCTTT | TRBV7-9 | TRBD1 | TRBJ1-1 | .
CASSPLVHRTNYGYTF | TGTGCCAGCTCACCACTCGTCCACAGAACTAACTATGGCTACACCTTC | TRBV18 | . | TRBJ1-2 | .
CASSLGQGITSTDTQYF | TGTGCCAGCAGCTTGGGGCAGGGGATTACTAGCACAGATACGCAGTATTTT | TRBV7-2 | . | TRBJ2-3 | .
CASSLRGLANTIYF | TGCGCCAGCAGCTTGCGGGGATTGGCAAACACCATATATTTT | TRBV5-1 | . | TRBJ1-3 | .
CASSPLAGLGNEQFF | TGTGCCAGCAGCCCCTTGGCGGGACTAGGCAATGAGCAGTTCTTC | TRBV7-9 | TRBD2 | TRBJ2-1 | .
CASSLERGLRYEQYF | TGTGCCAGCAGCTTAGAGCGGGGCCTGCGGTACGAGCAGTACTTC | TRBV7-8 | TRBD2 | TRBJ2-7 | .
CATSRGQGLGIQYF | TGTGCCACCAGCAGAGGACAGGGGTTGGGCATTCAGTACTTC | TRBV15 | TRBD1 | TRBJ2-4 | .
CTSSQDELAGGSGTGELFF | TGCACCAGCAGCCAAGATGAACTAGCGGGAGGTTCGGGCACCGGGGAGCTGTTTTTT | TRBV1 | . | TRBJ2-2 | .
CASSWSSYEQYF | TGTGCCAGTAGCTGGAGCTCCTACGAGCAGTACTTC | TRBV19 | . | TRBJ2-7 | .
CASRESSSGANVLTF | TGTGCCAGCAGAGAAAGTAGTTCTGGGGCCAACGTCCTGACTTTC | TRBV6-4 | . | TRBJ2-6 | .
CASSPVTGAEQFF | TGTGCCAGCTCACCCGTGACAGGGGCCGAGCAGTTCTTC | TRBV18 | TRBD1 | TRBJ2-1 | .